This T cell receptor beta chain was profiled in a study of OX40 agonist ivuxolimab in advanced cancers. On the study more broadly: Dose-escalation subjects each had hepatocellular carcinoma, melanoma, renal cell or head and neck cancer. Study outcomes and limitations: Antigen specificity was not determined for the expanded peripheral T cells.

Germline V gives CDR1 SGHAT, CDR2 FQNNGV. V trimming: 5 bases; J trimming: 6 bases; junction bases outside the gene matches: 6. The CDR3 contains 13 residues. Repertoires were generated with immunoSEQ multiplex PCR, while TCRdb's copy carries only in-frame clones and drops some. The table records around 150,000 clones, about 93% of them present only once. Comment on this clone: Its antigen is undetermined.

The chain links TRBV11-2 to TRBJ2-7; 8 bases are a match to TRBD2. The sample in question was CD4+ or CD8+ T cells sorted from blood, obtained in a trial of the OX40 agonist ivuxolimab. The sequence came from an adult with an advanced solid tumor such as melanoma, head and neck, liver or kidney cancer. CDR3 protein: CASSPSGSREQYF. The DNA of the CDR3 is TGTGCCAGCAGCCCGAGCGGGAGTCGCGAGCAGTACTTC. The full variable domain, rest sourced from reference TRBV11-2 and TRBJ2-7, is EAGVAQSPRYKIIEKRQSVAFWCNPISGHATLYWYQQILGQGPKLLIQFQNNGVVDDSQLPKDRFSAERLKGVDSTLKIQPAKLEDSAVYLCASSPSGSREQYFGPGTRLTVT.